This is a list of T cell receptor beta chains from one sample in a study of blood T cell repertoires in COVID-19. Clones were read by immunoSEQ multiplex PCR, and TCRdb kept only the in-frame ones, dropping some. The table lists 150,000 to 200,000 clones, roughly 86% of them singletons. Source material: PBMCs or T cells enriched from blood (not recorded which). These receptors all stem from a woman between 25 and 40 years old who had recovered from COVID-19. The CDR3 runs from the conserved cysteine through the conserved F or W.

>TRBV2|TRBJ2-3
CASSRQGFTDTQYF
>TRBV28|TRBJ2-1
CASRQGSSYNEQFF
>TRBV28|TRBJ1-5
CASRVYSNQPQHF
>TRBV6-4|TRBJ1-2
CASSDSDSYGYTF
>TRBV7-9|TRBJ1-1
CASSLNEGRGTEAFF
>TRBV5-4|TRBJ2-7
CASSLALGRETYEQYF
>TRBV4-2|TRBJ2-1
CASSQELAGGFDEQFF
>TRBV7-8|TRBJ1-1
CASSLQNTEAFF
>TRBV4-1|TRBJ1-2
CASSQDMTGFYGYTF
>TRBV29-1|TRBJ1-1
CSAHRTAMNTEAFF
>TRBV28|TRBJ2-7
CATKEGPTYEQYF
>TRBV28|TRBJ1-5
CASSYGQDGRSNQPQHF
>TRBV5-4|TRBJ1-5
CASSNDAGGQPQHF
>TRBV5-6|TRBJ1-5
CASSGQGNQPQHF
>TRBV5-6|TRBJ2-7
CASSFGQGRAYEQYF
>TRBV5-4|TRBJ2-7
CASSWSGIIHEQYF
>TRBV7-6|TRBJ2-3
CASSSSSTLGGRADTDTQYF
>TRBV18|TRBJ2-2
CASSPESTNTGELFF
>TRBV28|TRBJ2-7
CASRSYKLEQYF
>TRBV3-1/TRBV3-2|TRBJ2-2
CASSQGLAGESAGELFF
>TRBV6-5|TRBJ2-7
CASRPDRGHYEQYF
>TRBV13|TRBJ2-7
CASEAGGRDYEQYF
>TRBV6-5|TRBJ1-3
CASQRQGSDTIYF
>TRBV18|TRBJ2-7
CASSPPGTSATYEQYF
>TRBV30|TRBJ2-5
CAWSIGLAGGEETQYF
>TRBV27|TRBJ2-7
CASSFGQGVGYEQYF